Reported below is one T cell receptor (beta chain). Its antigen is not known. This record comes from a study of OX40 agonist ivuxolimab in advanced cancers. Across the study: Partial responses were achieved by three patients: one hepatocellular carcinoma, two cutaneous melanoma.

Using immunoSEQ multiplex PCR, the repertoire was profiled, and TCRdb retains in-frame clones only, with some absent. The data show some 64,000 clones, around nine tenths seen once. General study results and limits: CD4+ T cells averaged fewer expanded clones than CD8+ T cells. At 0.1 to 3.0 mg/kg, CD4+ and CD8+ blood T cells expanded clonally by week 6.

CDR1 and CDR2 from the germline V gene are SNHLY and FYNNEI. Trimming removed 7 bases from V and 2 bases from J, with 14 bases in between. This CDR3 contains 14 residues. Researchers took blood at baseline, on cycle 4 day 1, and on cycle 7 day 1. This specimen consisted of CD4+ or CD8+ T cells sorted from blood, obtained in a trial of the OX40 agonist ivuxolimab. The V gene is TRBV2, the J gene TRBJ2-5; D gene unclear. This TCR derives from an adult with an advanced solid tumor such as melanoma, head and neck, liver or kidney cancer. As DNA, the CDR3 is TGTGCCAGCACCGAACAAGGGCAGCAAGAGACCCAGTACTTC. It codes for CASTEQGQQETQYF.